The 13 T cell receptor beta chains presented below share a single source sample, sequenced in a study of T cell repertoires in cytomegalovirus infection. No antigen has been identified for these receptors. In TCRdb, the reads were re-called with MiXCR into one record per CDR3 protein. The sample has approximately 1,000,000 distinct CDR3 sequences; about 33% are singletons. The source was cultured CD8+ T cells from PBMCs, collected from culture after CMV antigen stimulation. These receptors came from a human donor in good health (CMV status not recorded). Some clones in this sample may be carry-over from other donors' samples.

This clonotype was detected many times. The J gene is TRBJ2-5, the V gene TRBV7-8; unclear D gene. V dropped 3 bases and J dropped 1 base, with 9 bases sitting between them. Germline CDR1 and CDR2: SGHVS and FQNEAQ. This CDR3 has 14 residues. CDR3 amino acids: CASSLNQIQETQYF. As DNA, the CDR3 is TGTGCCAGCAGCTTGAACCAGATCCAAGAGACCCAGTACTTC.

This clonotype was seen repeatedly, ten times or more. The CDR3 bases are TGTGCCAGCAGCGGACTAGCGGGGGGGAACTATACTAGCACAGATACGCAGTATTTT. This translates into CASSGLAGGNYTSTDTQYF. This chain uses TRBV12-3 or TRBV12-4 with TRBJ2-3, with TRBD2 matching over 15 bases. The junction had 10 bases not matched to a gene; V was cut back by 6 bases and J by 0 bases. This CDR3 is 19 amino acids long.

Remarks on this clonotype: This sequence may be a read error, since a much larger clone differs from it by one base. The rearrangement uses TRBV6-1 and TRBJ1-5, with 10 positions matching TRBD1. The CDR3 consists of 16 residues. The V gene's germline CDR1 is MNHNS and CDR2 SASEGT. V was clipped by 10 bases and J by 1 base; unmatched bases: 10. CDR3 bases: TGTGCCAACAAGGGACAGGGGATCGGGAGCAATCAGCCCCAGCATTTT. Its protein is CANKGQGIGSNQPQHF.

The chain uses TRBV11-2 and TRBJ2-1, with D hard to call. CDR3 size: 12 residues. Trimming took off 5 bases at V and 9 bases at J, with 11 bases between the two ends. Germline CDR1 SGHAT, CDR2 FQNNGV. CDR3 sequence (DNA): TGTGCCAGCAGCCCTTCGTTGACTGAGCAGTTCTTC. Translating gives CASSPSLTEQFF. Drawing the rest from reference TRBV11-2 and TRBJ2-1, the complete variable domain is EAGVAQSPRYKIIEKRQSVAFWCNPISGHATLYWYQQILGQGPKLLIQFQNNGVVDDSQLPKDRFSAERLKGVDSTLKIQPAKLEDSAVYLCASSPSLTEQFFGPGTRLTVL.

V usage is TRBV27 and J usage is TRBJ1-1, with D unclear. The CDR3 contains 13 residues. V was cut by 8 bases and J by 5 bases, with 15 bases left in between. The germline V gene encodes CDR1 MNHEY and CDR2 SMNVEV (reference sequence). In DNA, the CDR3 is TGTGCCAGCGGCCCCGGTCACCAGACTGAAGCTTTCTTT. Protein: CASGPGHQTEAFF.

The chain joins TRBV6-1 to TRBJ2-1; D is unresolved. CDR1 and CDR2 from the germline V gene are MNHNS and SASEGT. V was trimmed by 5 bases and J by 5 bases, leaving 16 bases between them. The CDR3 spans 15 residues. Here the CDR3 DNA reads TGTGCCAGCAGTTACGAGTCTTCACCCCACAATGAGCAGTTCTTC. Translating gives CASSYESSPHNEQFF.

This clonotype was seen only once. The junction shows a germline mismatch at one end, possibly a read error. The genes are TRBV11-3 and TRBJ2-7; possible D gene TRBD1, 5 bases. Germline V CDR1 and CDR2: SGHNT, YENEEA. The CDR3 has 15 residues. CDR3 residues: CASSRTGQFSHEQYF. CDR3 in DNA: TGTGCCAGCAGCCGTACAGGACAATTCTCCCACGAGCAGTACTTC.

CDR3 nucleotide sequence: TGTGCCAGCAGCTCCCGTGTGTCAGGGATAACTAATGAAAAACTGTTTTTT. This codes for CASSSRVSGITNEKLFF. V gene TRBV11-2 combines with J gene TRBJ1-4; TRBD1 might be the D (5 bases). Trimming took off 4 bases at V and 1 base at J, with 16 bases between the two ends. This CDR3 region has 17 residues. CDR1 is SGHAT, CDR2 FQNNGV, per germline. Drawing the rest from reference TRBV11-2 and TRBJ1-4, the complete variable domain is EAGVAQSPRYKIIEKRQSVAFWCNPISGHATLYWYQQILGQGPKLLIQFQNNGVVDDSQLPKDRFSAERLKGVDSTLKIQPAKLEDSAVYLCASSSRVSGITNEKLFFGSGTQLSVL.

This clonotype was observed a few times. The chain joins TRBV6-5 to TRBJ2-7; 7 bases align to TRBD1. CDR1 MNHEY and CDR2 SVGAGI come from the germline V gene. V dropped 2 bases and J dropped 6; count of bases not matched to a gene: 7. The CDR3 consists of 14 residues. CDR3: CASSYKGAFVEQYF. The CDR3 nucleotides read TGTGCCAGCAGTTACAAGGGGGCTTTCGTCGAGCAGTACTTC.

This clonotype showed up just a few times. The chain has TRBV19 and TRBJ2-5, with 12 nucleotides matching TRBD2. Germline V gene data show CDR1 as LNHDA and CDR2 as SQIVND (reference sequence). The V segment lost 6 bases and the J segment 7 bases; nucleotides outside the gene matches: 15. The CDR3 covers 17 residues. CDR3 nucleotide sequence: TGTGCCAGTAGGGGGGACCCCTGGACTAGCGGGGCGGGGACCCAGTACTTC. It specifies CASRGDPWTSGAGTQYF.

The CDR3 region is CATSKRQEGTDTQYF. The CDR3 coding sequence is TGTGCCACCAGCAAACGACAGGAGGGGACAGATACGCAGTATTTT. V and J are TRBV15 and TRBJ2-3; D may correspond to TRBD1 or TRBD2 (6 bases each). Germline V gives CDR1 LNHNV, CDR2 YYDKDF (reference sequence). V shed 4 bases and J shed 3 bases, with 14 bases lying between them. The CDR3 has 15 amino acids.

This clonotype was detected a few times. This chain uses TRBV7-9 with TRBJ1-1; 10 bases match TRBD1. J was trimmed by 0 bases and V by 5 bases; bases with no gene match: 3. This CDR3 comprises 15 residues. The V gene's germline CDR1 is SEHNR and CDR2 FQNEAQ (reference sequence). CDR3 loop: CASSHGQGVNTEAFF. CDR3 DNA sequence: TGTGCCAGCAGCCACGGACAGGGGGTGAACACTGAAGCTTTCTTT.

Concerning this clonotype itself: It may be a read error: a sequence one base away is much more abundant. The chain joins TRBV18 to TRBJ2-4; D is unresolved. V lost 0 bases to trimming and J lost 0 bases, with 12 bases between them. Per the germline V gene, CDR1 is KGHSH and CDR2 is LQKENI. The CDR3 consists of 17 residues. CDR3 in DNA: TGTGCCAGCTCACCACCGAGCAGAGCTAAAGCCAAAAACATTCAGTACTTC. Translating gives CASSPPSRAKAKNIQYF. The full variable domain, rest sourced from reference TRBV18 and TRBJ2-4, is NAGVMQNPRHLVRRRGQEARLRCSPMKGHSHVYWYRQLPEEGLKFMVYLQKENIIDESGMPKERFSAEFPKEGPSILRIQQVVRGDSAAYFCASSPPSRAKAKNIQYFGAGTRLSVL.